This entry describes one T cell receptor beta chain. Its antigen is currently not known. Within one base of it there is no much larger clone, and no base qualities were kept. V is reduced by 4 bases and J by 9 bases, leaving a spacing of 16 bases between them. The germline V gene (reference sequence) yields MNHEY for CDR1 and SMNVEV for CDR2. The CDR3 measures 14 amino acids from cysteine to phenylalanine. The retained sequence is limited to the CDR3, 42 bases, with the frame set at the first base. The donors were healthy, HIV-negative adults who had no recently reported acute infections or vaccinations. Every donor was a Caucasian adult residing in Nashville, Tennessee, USA. CD4+ T cells were enriched by magnetic negative selection; naive cells were then positively selected on CD45RA, and the negative fraction formed the memory subset. Blood was collected by leukapheresis, and PBMCs were isolated by Ficoll-Histopaque density gradient centrifugation and then cryopreserved in liquid nitrogen vapor phase. Analytical flow cytometry was used to check the purity and quantity of each magnetically sorted T cell population. Genomic DNA was isolated from each sorted fraction and quantified by UV absorbance on a Nanodrop 2000c.

The data are from a study of shared clonotypes between healthy human individuals (dated by TCRdb to the early 2020s). Background on the whole study: A couple of women and a few men aged 18 to 49 years were included in the cohort. Different laboratories and diverse techniques were used to prepare libraries and sequence TCR repertoires, to increase sequencing depth and limit assay-specific biases. Per donor, leukapheresis produced somewhere between about 0.8 and 9.5 billion PBMCs. To estimate repertoire size and how much clonotypes are shared between individuals, the study performed deep sequencing of blood TCR repertoires from roughly five healthy adults. For each donor, three plates each were used for CD4 naive and CD4 memory, two plates were used for CD8 naive, and one plate was used for CD8 memory. Overall study results and their limits: Naive subsets generally had larger estimated clonotype richness than memory subsets did. Sampling was limited to blood, and TCR repertoires in tissue likely differ from TCR repertoires in blood. Across four donors, about 4.5% of naive CD4, roughly 3.4% of naive CD8, 2.3% of memory CD4, and approximately 0.4% of memory CD8 clonotypes were shared. Pairwise subsampling led to the expectation that sequencing depth would affect the degree of clonotype sharing among donors. Clonotypes shared by all four sorted-subset donors showed higher generation probabilities than non-shared clonotypes. Rarefaction of sorted-subset datasets indicated incomplete sequencing despite the large sequencing depth. The small number of donors limited the genetic and exposure-history diversity represented.

TCR CDR3 regions were amplified from genomic DNA by multiplex PCR using the deep immunoSEQ assay. Genomic DNA extracted from each cell subset was distributed evenly over all wells of several immunoSEQ 96-well plates, and each plate served as one replicate. For sorted subsets, approximately 210 ng of genomic DNA, equivalent to 25,000 to 35,000 T cell genomes, went into each replicate PCR. Purified libraries were quantified with a Qubit 3.0 fluorometer, sized on a Bioanalyzer 2100, and re-quantified with the KAPA Library Quantification kit. Each immunoSEQ 96-well plate was sequenced on its own single-read 150-cycle Illumina NextSeq 550 flow cell. Processing in the source paper ran as follows. Because only junctional sequences without quality scores were contained in the immunoSEQ output, filtering matching that applied to full-length reads could not be performed. To assign V/J genes and CDR3, sequences were annotated against IMGT germline references using PyIR, a Python wrapper for IgBLAST v1.9. Any read was removed if the V/J assignment was weak (E-value above 1e-6), the CDR3 was missing, or the read contained stop codons, out-of-frame junctions, or ambiguous translated residues. A V3J clonotype was defined by an identical inferred V gene, J gene, and CDR3 amino acid sequence. To compute the percentage overlap between repertoires, the number of shared unique clonotypes was divided by the size of the smaller repertoire. Richness of each repertoire was evaluated using RTK rarefaction, the Chao1 estimator, and Recon v2.1 estimates of unobserved clonotypes. Generation probabilities were computed with OLGA for all TCRbeta clonotypes obtained by the gDNA method from a handful of donors. The immuneACCESS repertoire file appears here via TCRdb, limited to in-frame rearrangements. These files lack a portion of the clones; in checked studies, under half of the deficit traces to unresolved V genes, and the cause of the others is not known. D and trimming were read from the DNA, whereas the V and J calls and clone size are those reported in that table. The sample includes roughly 300,000 clones, with roughly 70% observed a single time. The ten largest clones represent 8.5% to 12% of the sample.

The chain was built from TRBV27 and TRBJ2-1; TRBD2 is a weak D gene call, 5 bases matching. This receptor was obtained from a young man in good health. The material sequenced was memory CD4+ T cells sorted from blood. The cell subset or site label of this sample denotes: CD45RA-negative fraction. The CDR3 in this case is CASSSLDSRGEQFF. Here is the DNA: TGTGCCAGCAGTTCGCTCGACTCCCGGGGTGAGCAGTTCTTC.